Listed below are T cell receptor beta chains from one sample, sequenced in a study of T-cell reconstitution after alpha-beta-depleted transplantation in children. Via MiXCR, TCRdb re-called the PCR reads, giving one row per CDR3 protein. The table includes 500,000 to 750,000 distinct CDR3 sequences, 27% detected once. The starting material was PBMCs, obtained before TCRalphabeta/CD19-depleted stem cell transplant. The receptors stem from a boy less than two years old with Wiskott-Aldrich syndrome, due to receive a stem cell transplant. Both conserved end residues are part of each CDR3. A D gene is named only where the DNA matches it firmly. Rows give clone size only sometimes, using once, few, many, or a class for an expanded clone.

TRBV5-1	TRBJ2-7	TRBD2	few	CASSWGTSGREQYF	TGCGCCAGCAGCTGGGGGACTAGCGGGAGGGAGCAGTACTTC
TRBV29-1	TRBJ2-5	NA	NA	CSVASGPTGETQYF	TGCAGCGTAGCTTCCGGGCCGACTGGCGAGACCCAGTACTTC
TRBV5-1	TRBJ2-2	TRBD2	NA	CASSPGLANPGELFF	TGCGCCAGCAGTCCGGGACTAGCTAACCCCGGGGAGCTGTTTTTT
TRBV4-2	TRBJ2-1	NA	NA	CASSLRLGDNEQFF	TGTGCCAGCAGCCTTCGACTAGGTGACAATGAGCAGTTCTTC
TRBV7-9	TRBJ2-7	TRBD1	few	CASSPRGTGDRDEQYF	TGTGCCAGCAGCCCAAGGGGGACAGGAGACAGGGACGAGCAGTACTTC
TRBV6-5	TRBJ1-5	NA	few	CASSTRQESSNQPQHF	TGTGCCAGCAGTACCCGACAGGAATCTAGCAATCAGCCCCAGCATTTT
TRBV5-5	TRBJ1-6	NA	NA	CASSLGAVGSPLHF	TGTGCCAGCAGCTTGGGCGCAGTCGGCTCACCCCTCCACTTT
TRBV4-1	TRBJ2-3	NA	few	CASSQVGDRSTDTQYF	TGCGCCAGCAGCCAAGTAGGAGACAGAAGCACAGATACGCAGTATTTT
TRBV20-1	TRBJ2-7	TRBD1	many	CSASRGMDEQYF	TGCAGTGCAAGCAGGGGGATGGACGAGCAGTACTTC
TRBV7-9	TRBJ2-1	NA	NA	CASSPRQANEQFF	TGTGCCAGCAGCCCGAGGCAAGCGAATGAGCAGTTCTTC
TRBV29-1	TRBJ2-7	NA	few	CSVGLSVEQYF	TGCAGCGTTGGCCTGAGCGTCGAGCAGTACTTC
TRBV10-3	TRBJ2-1	NA	NA	CAITQGNEQFF	TGTGCCATCACACAGGGCAATGAGCAGTTCTTC
TRBV4-2	TRBJ1-1	NA	NA	CASSQTIRTEAFF	TGTGCCAGCAGCCAAACCATAAGGACTGAAGCTTTCTTT
TRBV7-8	TRBJ1-6	TRBD1	few	CASSLGAGGLLEALHF	TGTGCCAGCAGCTTAGGGGCAGGGGGACTCCTTGAAGCCCTCCACTTT
TRBV28	TRBJ2-5	TRBD2	few	CASNSPSGSVETQYF	TGTGCCAGCAACTCCCCTAGCGGGAGCGTAGAGACCCAGTACTTC
TRBV9	TRBJ2-1	TRBD2	NA	CASSVASLAGADNEQFF	TGTGCCAGCAGCGTAGCCAGTCTAGCGGGAGCGGATAATGAGCAGTTCTTC
TRBV6-2/TRBV6-3	TRBJ2-7	NA	few	CASSYSGATYEQYF	TGTGCCAGCAGTTACTCAGGGGCAACCTACGAGCAGTACTTC
TRBV12-3/TRBV12-4	TRBJ1-5	NA	NA	CASSLVGGAGNQPQHF	TGTGCCAGCAGTTTAGTTGGGGGGGCCGGCAATCAGCCCCAGCATTTT
TRBV5-1	TRBJ2-7	TRBD2	NA	CASSLNSGTVSSYEQYF	TGCGCCAGCAGCTTGAATAGCGGGACTGTTAGCTCCTACGAGCAGTACTTC
TRBV4-1	TRBJ2-1	TRBD2	few	CASSQEPLSGSLNEQFF	TGCGCCAGCAGCCAAGAACCTCTTAGCGGGAGCCTAAATGAGCAGTTCTTC
TRBV5-1	TRBJ2-7	NA	NA	CASSADSIYEQYF	TGCGCCAGCAGCGCCGACAGTATCTACGAGCAGTACTTC
TRBV24-1	TRBJ2-5	TRBD2	few	CATSDRLAGEAQYF	TGTGCCACCAGTGATAGGTTGGCGGGGGAGGCCCAGTACTTC
TRBV7-2	TRBJ2-7	TRBD1	NA	CASSFSQGESYEQYF	TGTGCCAGCAGCTTTTCCCAGGGGGAGTCCTACGAGCAGTACTTC
TRBV4-1	TRBJ2-1	TRBD2	NA	CASSRIALAGEGNEQFF	TGCGCCAGCAGCCGAATTGCACTAGCGGGGGAGGGAAATGAGCAGTTCTTC
TRBV5-1	TRBJ2-1	NA	NA	CASSLGRGGEFNEQFF	TGCGCCAGCAGCTTGGGAAGGGGCGGGGAATTTAATGAGCAGTTCTTC
TRBV7-8	TRBJ1-2	NA	NA	CASTPTWGPQYGYTF	TGTGCCAGCACCCCTACTTGGGGGCCTCAGTATGGCTACACCTTC
TRBV5-1	TRBJ2-3	TRBD1	NA	CASSGGQGRDTQYF	TGCGCCAGCAGCGGGGGACAGGGGAGGGATACGCAGTATTTT
TRBV20-1	TRBJ1-4	NA	NA	CSASDRKTTNEKLFF	TGCAGTGCGAGTGACAGGAAAACAACTAATGAAAAACTGTTTTTT
TRBV5-1	TRBJ2-2	TRBD1	few	CASSMGTGTGELFF	TGCGCCAGCAGCATGGGGACAGGAACCGGGGAGCTGTTTTTT